The 9 T cell receptor beta chains in this list originate from one sample, sequenced in a study of high-grade serous ovarian cancer treatment subgroups. The tumor samples were collected prior to definitive surgery or chemotherapy. The protocol was immunoSEQ multiplex PCR, while the TCRdb copy is restricted to in-frame clones and leaves out a portion. The data contain about 10,000 clones, 68% of them singletons. Material for sequencing was tumor tissue. These receptors came from a human donor with high-grade serous ovarian cancer.

This clone turned up a few times. The V gene is TRBV5-3, the J gene TRBJ1-4; D gene unclear. TRBV5-3 has ORF status, its function being uncertain. The CDR3 spans 12 residues. V was clipped by 6 bases and J by 11 bases, with 14 bases between them. In DNA, the CDR3 is TGTGCCAGAATTGATGGGGAGTGGAAACTGTTTTTT. This gives the protein CARIDGEWKLFF.

The chain couples TRBV19 to TRBJ2-1; 9 positions match TRBD2. Germline CDR1 and CDR2: LNHDA and SQIVND (reference sequence). The V gene end was trimmed by 0 bases and the J gene end by 8 bases; junction bases not matched to a gene: 8. The CDR3 is made up of 16 amino acids. CDR3 in DNA: TGTGCCAGTAGTATAGATCGGGGACTAGCTATGGATGAGCAGTTCTTC. Protein: CASSIDRGLAMDEQFF.

The chain employs TRBV11-2 and TRBJ2-7; D is undetermined. CDR1 is SGHAT and CDR2 is FQNNGV in the germline V gene. There are 12 residues in the CDR3. With 4 bases removed from V and 11 bases from J, the gap between germline ends came to 15 bases. The CDR3 coding sequence is TGTGCCAGCAGCTCCTCAACCTCCCCGGAGTACTTC. Translating gives CASSSSTSPEYF.

The rearrangement joins TRBV15 to TRBJ2-7, with TRBD1 identical over 10 bases. Germline CDR1 and CDR2: LNHNV and YYDKDF (reference sequence). The CDR3 sequence is 15 residues long. V was pared by 8 bases and J by 4 bases, with 11 bases of the junction left unmatched. The CDR3 DNA follows: TGTGCCACCGCGAGTACCGGGACAGGGGATTACGAGCAGTACTTC. It translates to CATASTGTGDYEQYF. Supplemented by reference TRBV15 and TRBJ2-7, the full variable domain reads DAMVIQNPRYQVTQFGKPVTLSCSQTLNHNVMYWYQQKSSQAPKLLFHYYDKDFNNEADTPDNFQSRRPNTSFCFLDIRSPGLGDTAMYLCATASTGTGDYEQYFGPGTRLTVT.

The chain recombines TRBV7-3 with TRBJ2-3, with 7 bases aligning to TRBD2. The CDR3 runs to 18 residues. Germline-derived CDR1 and CDR2 are SGHTA and FQGTGA. V was pared by 2 bases and J by 0 bases, with 11 bases of the junction left unmatched. CDR3 nucleotide sequence: TGTGCCAGCAGCTTAGCCCCGATCGGCGGGAGAAGCACAGATACGCAGTATTTT. It is translated as CASSLAPIGGRSTDTQYF.

The gene calls are TRBV2 and TRBJ2-3, with 7 bases lining up with TRBD2. V trimming: 4 bases; J trimming: 3 bases; junction bases outside the gene matches: 7. The CDR3 runs to 15 residues. Germline loops: CDR1 SNHLY, CDR2 FYNNEI. CDR3 in DNA: TGTGCCAGCAGTGTGGGAGGGAGTGGGACAGATACGCAGTATTTT. Its protein is CASSVGGSGTDTQYF. Together with reference TRBV2 and TRBJ2-3, the CDR3 gives the full variable domain: EPEVTQTPSHQVTQMGQEVILRCVPISNHLYFYWYRQILGQKVEFLVSFYNNEISEKSEIFDDQFSVERPDGSNFTLKIRSTKLEDSAMYFCASSVGGSGTDTQYFGPGTRLTVL.

This CDR3 reads CASSPPGARLDTEAFF. CDR3 bases: TGTGCCAGCAGCCCACCGGGTGCGCGCCTGGACACTGAAGCTTTCTTT. The chain has TRBV7-9 and TRBJ1-1; D unresolved. CDR1 SEHNR and CDR2 FQNEAQ come from the germline V gene (reference sequence). V shed 5 bases and J shed 3 bases, with 19 bases lying between them. The CDR3 has 16 residues.

This clone was counted between two and nine times. The J gene is TRBJ1-4, the V gene TRBV9, with D hard to call. The germline CDR1 and CDR2 sequences are SGDLS and YYNGEE. The germline V and J ends were trimmed by 0 bases and 5 bases, with 8 bases remaining between them. The CDR3 extends over 14 amino acids. The CDR3 sequence: CASSVEGSNEKLFF. The DNA of the CDR3 is TGTGCCAGCAGCGTAGAGGGCTCCAATGAAAAACTGTTTTTT.

The genes are TRBV2 and TRBJ2-3; TRBD2 aligns across 9 bases. Germline CDR1 and CDR2: SNHLY and FYNNEI. After removal of 4 bases from V and 4 bases from J, the junction contained 6 bases not matched to a gene. The CDR3 contains 15 residues. CDR3 loop: CASSGYSGRADTQYF. The DNA for the CDR3 is TGTGCCAGCAGTGGATATAGCGGGAGAGCAGATACGCAGTATTTT.